This T cell receptor (beta chain) comes out of a study of long-term antiretroviral therapy in people with HIV. There are 14 residues in the CDR3. Germline loops: CDR1 LGHNA, CDR2 YSLEER. With 0 bases removed from V and 5 bases from J, the gap between germline ends came to 8 bases. About this clone itself: What it binds is unknown.

Study-level results: HIV repertoires covered narrower CDR3 length ranges than controls did.

The assay used was immunoSEQ (version v3.0), run at survey level. Data came from immunoSEQ multiplex PCR; TCRdb stores just in-frame clones and leaves some out. The sample consists of around 11,000 clones, around 81% of them appearing once. The clonotype originates from a man aged 40-49 years with HIV. The material was unsorted PBMCs, obtained 1.8 years after starting antiretroviral therapy. V usage is TRBV4-3 and J usage is TRBJ2-1; TRBD1 is a possible D gene (5 bases). CDR3 residues: CASSQEGDDNEQFF. The DNA of the CDR3 is TGCGCCAGCAGCCAAGAAGGGGATGACAATGAGCAGTTCTTC.